What follows is one T cell receptor beta chain and its context. This specimen belongs to a study of technical replicates of blood from a handful of donors. Germline V lookup: CDR1 SGHDT, CDR2 YYEEEE. Trimming removed 3 bases from V and 2 bases from J, with 8 bases in between. This CDR3 region has 13 residues. The repertoire was sequenced with immunoSEQ multiplex PCR; TCRdb's copy has only in-frame clones and lacks some. The sample comprises some 13,000 clones, over 85% of which are singletons, and 7.2% rests with the top ten. This clonotype originated in a human donor in good health. The chain couples TRBV5-6 to TRBJ2-5; D gene uncertain. Sequences were obtained from PBMCs. CDR3 protein: CASSYGQQETQYF. CDR3 bases: TGTGCCAGCAGCTATGGGCAGCAAGAGACCCAGTACTTC.